The present entry profiles one T cell receptor (beta chain) with its context. Trimming cost V 6 bases and J 4 bases, with 16 bases left between them. The CDR3 is 14 residues long. Germline-derived CDR1 and CDR2 are MNHEY and SVGAGI. The repertoire was sequenced with immunoSEQ multiplex PCR; TCRdb's copy has only in-frame clones and lacks some. The sample includes about 300,000 clones, around nine tenths seen only once; the top ten take 1.3%. The data belong to a study of blood T cell repertoires in COVID-19. The source is a man in his 70s with acute or convalescent COVID-19. The chain uses TRBV6-5 and TRBJ2-7, with D uncertain. The sample consisted of peripheral blood. This CDR3 reads CASRIRHVAYEQYF. CDR3 nucleotide sequence: TGTGCCAGCAGGATTCGACACGTCGCGTACGAGCAGTACTTC.